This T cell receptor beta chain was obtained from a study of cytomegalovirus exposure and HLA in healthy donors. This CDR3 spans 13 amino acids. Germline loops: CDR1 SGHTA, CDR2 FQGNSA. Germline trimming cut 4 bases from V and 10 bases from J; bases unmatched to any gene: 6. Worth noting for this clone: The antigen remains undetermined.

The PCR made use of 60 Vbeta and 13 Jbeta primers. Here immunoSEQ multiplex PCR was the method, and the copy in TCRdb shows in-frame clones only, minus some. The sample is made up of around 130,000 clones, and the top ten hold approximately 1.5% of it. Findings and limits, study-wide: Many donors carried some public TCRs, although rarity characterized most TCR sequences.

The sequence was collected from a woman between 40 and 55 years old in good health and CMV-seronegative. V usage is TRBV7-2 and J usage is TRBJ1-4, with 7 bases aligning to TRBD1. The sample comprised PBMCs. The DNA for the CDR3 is TGTGCCAGCAGCTCCTACAGGGGAGGAAAACTGTTTTTT. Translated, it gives CASSSYRGGKLFF.